The 15 T cell receptor beta chains reported below all come from one sample, sequenced in a study of blood T cell repertoires in COVID-19. Using immunoSEQ multiplex PCR, the repertoire was profiled, and TCRdb retains in-frame clones only, with some absent. The sample shows 150,000 to 200,000 clones, more than 90% of them seen only once. Input material: peripheral blood. All receptors come from a man aged 45-65 years with acute or convalescent COVID-19.

This chain connects TRBV27 to TRBJ1-1, with 9 nucleotides matching TRBD1. CDR1 MNHEY and CDR2 SMNVEV come from the germline V gene (reference sequence). V lost 6 bases, J lost 8 bases, and 13 bases stayed unmatched. The CDR3 has 15 amino acids. CDR3 protein: CASSRPGTGKGEAFF. CDR3 DNA sequence: TGTGCCAGCAGCCGCCCCGGGACAGGGAAAGGGGAAGCTTTCTTT.

The chain joins TRBV3-1 (or the pseudogene TRBV3-2) to TRBJ1-1; D perhaps matches TRBD1 (6 bases). The ends were cut back, 0 bases at V and 8 bases at J, with 13 bases in the middle. CDR1 and CDR2 from the germline V gene are LGHDT and YNNKEL (reference sequence). CDR3 size: 14 residues. The chain's CDR3 is CASSQDQGYREAFF. The DNA of the CDR3 is TGTGCCAGCAGCCAAGATCAGGGGTATCGCGAAGCTTTCTTT.

The chain joins TRBV28 to TRBJ2-7, with D possibly TRBD1 on 5 matching bases. Per the germline V gene, CDR1 is MDHEN and CDR2 is SYDVKM. The V end was cut by 8 bases, the J end by 6 bases, with 20 bases between. The CDR3 is 14 residues long. The CDR3 loop reads CASGLQGALGEQYF. The CDR3 region has the DNA TGTGCCAGCGGTCTCCAGGGCGCGTTGGGCGAGCAGTACTTC.

The gene calls are TRBV28 and TRBJ2-5; the D gene is possibly TRBD1 (5 bases). Germline assignment: CDR1 MDHEN and CDR2 SYDVKM. The CDR3 covers 14 residues. With 5 bases removed from V and 3 bases from J, the gap between germline ends came to 13 bases. CDR3: CASSLGAPKETQYF. The CDR3 nucleotides are TGTGCCAGCAGTCTAGGGGCGCCCAAAGAGACCCAGTACTTC.

The CDR3 region is CASSPRLGGGQETQYF. CDR3 in DNA: TGTGCCAGCAGCCCACGCCTGGGCGGGGGCCAAGAGACCCAGTACTTC. V and J are TRBV9 and TRBJ2-5, with 7 bases that match TRBD2. J gave up 1 base and V 4 bases, and 10 bases lay outside the gene matches. Germline lookup yields CDR1 SGDLS and CDR2 YYNGEE. The CDR3 contains 16 residues.

The chain employs TRBV19 and TRBJ1-3, with D uncertain. The germline V gene encodes CDR1 LNHDA and CDR2 SQIVND (reference sequence). The CDR3 extends over 13 amino acids. V lost 7 bases to trimming and J lost 0 bases, with 7 bases between them. This chain's CDR3 is CASKLLSGNTIYF. Here the CDR3 DNA reads TGTGCCAGTAAACTGCTCTCTGGAAACACCATATATTTT.

The V and J genes are TRBV11-2 and TRBJ1-6; 7 nucleotides line up with TRBD1. With V trimmed by 3 bases and J by 5 bases, 4 bases remained unmatched. Germline loops: CDR1 SGHAT, CDR2 FQNNGV. This CDR3 is built from 15 residues. CDR3: CASSFGTADNSPLHF. CDR3 DNA: TGTGCCAGCAGCTTTGGGACAGCCGATAATTCACCCCTCCACTTT. Using reference TRBV11-2 and TRBJ1-6 for the parts outside the CDR3, the full variable domain is EAGVAQSPRYKIIEKRQSVAFWCNPISGHATLYWYQQILGQGPKLLIQFQNNGVVDDSQLPKDRFSAERLKGVDSTLKIQPAKLEDSAVYLCASSFGTADNSPLHFGNGTRLTVT.

The chain has TRBV3-1 (or the pseudogene TRBV3-2) and TRBJ2-7; D is uncertain. The CDR3 runs 12 residues. Trimming shortened V by 2 bases and J by 2 bases, and 4 bases separated the two germline ends. Per germline, CDR1 LGHDT and CDR2 YNNKEL (reference sequence). Here the CDR3 reads CASSQSPYEQYF. CDR3 nucleotides: TGTGCCAGCAGCCAAAGCCCCTACGAGCAGTACTTC.

As to this clone: Other DNA sequences in this sample translate to the same CDR3. The chain couples TRBV19 to TRBJ2-6; 10 nucleotides agree with TRBD1. Germline V CDR1 and CDR2: LNHDA, SQIVND (reference sequence). This CDR3 has 16 residues. The V gene end was trimmed by 8 bases and the J gene end by 0 bases; junction bases not matched to a gene: 4. The CDR3 DNA follows: TGTGCCAGTTCGGACAGGGGGAACTCTGGGGCCAACGTCCTGACTTTC. Its translation: CASSDRGNSGANVLTF. Supplemented by reference TRBV19 and TRBJ2-6, the full variable domain reads DGGITQSPKYLFRKEGQNVTLSCEQNLNHDAMYWYRQDPGQGLRLIYYSQIVNDFQKGDIAEGYSVSREKKESFPLTVTSAQKNPTAFYLCASSDRGNSGANVLTFGAGSRLTVL.

The chain links TRBV5-4 to TRBJ2-7; 7 bases are a match to TRBD1. The germline CDR1 and CDR2 sequences are SGHNT and YYREEE (reference sequence). V was pared by 4 bases and J by 7 bases, with 11 bases of the junction left unmatched. This CDR3 contains 14 residues. DNA for the CDR3: TGTGCCAGCAGCCGAACGACAGGGCTCGGGGAGCAGTACGTC. As protein: CASSRTTGLGEQYV.

The rearrangement joins TRBV25-1 to TRBJ1-3; 8 nucleotides agree with TRBD1. With 8 bases clipped from V and 7 bases from J, the junction kept 13 bases outside the gene matches. Germline CDR1 reads MGHDK; CDR2 reads SYGVNS. The CDR3 is made up of 15 amino acids. CDR3 nucleotides: TGTGCCAGCGCTACCTGGACAGGGAGAGGGAACACCATATATTTT. The encoded protein is CASATWTGRGNTIYF.

V usage is TRBV3-1 (or the pseudogene TRBV3-2) and J usage is TRBJ2-3, with TRBD1 identical over 10 bases. This CDR3 spans 21 amino acids. In germline, CDR1 is LGHDT, CDR2 YNNKEL (reference sequence). Germline trimming cut 0 bases from V and 3 bases from J; bases unmatched to any gene: 18. The CDR3 DNA reads as TGTGCCAGCAGCCAAGATGGGCGACAGGGGGCTATATTTCGAAAGACAGATACGCAGTATTTT. The encoded protein is CASSQDGRQGAIFRKTDTQYF.

This chain uses TRBV4-1 with TRBJ2-3, with 7 nucleotides matching TRBD2. CDR3 size: 16 residues. V dropped 1 base and J dropped 1; count of bases not matched to a gene: 5. Germline V gene data show CDR1 as MGHRA and CDR2 as YSYEKL. CDR3 in amino acids: CASSQVMSGGTDTQYF. As DNA, the CDR3 is TGCGCCAGCAGCCAAGTCATGAGCGGGGGCACAGATACGCAGTATTTT.

V is TRBV7-6 and J is TRBJ2-5; 13 bases align to TRBD2. V shed 5 bases, J shed 3 bases, and the junction held 12 bases outside the gene matches. The CDR3 length is 18 residues. CDR1 is SGHVS, CDR2 FNYEAQ, per germline. CDR3 in DNA: TGTGCCAGCAGCCCCTCCATCAGGACTAGCGGGAGAGAAGAGACCCAGTACTTC. It translates to CASSPSIRTSGREETQYF. The full variable domain, completed using reference TRBV7-6 and TRBJ2-5, is GAGVSQSPRYKVTKRGQDVALRCDPISGHVSLYWYRQALGQGPEFLTYFNYEAQQDKSGLPNDRFSAERPEGSISTLTIQRTEQRDSAMYRCASSPSIRTSGREETQYFGPGTRLLVL.

The chain joins TRBV7-2 to TRBJ2-7, with 8 bases matching TRBD1. The V and J ends lost 4 bases and 4 bases, in that order; junction bases with no gene match: 6. The CDR3 contains 14 residues. The germline gives CDR1 SGHTA, CDR2 FQGNSA. The CDR3 region has the DNA TGTGCCAGCAGCTACCGGACAGGGTCTTACGAGCAGTACTTC. It is translated as CASSYRTGSYEQYF.